Listed here are 21 T cell receptor beta chains from one sample, sequenced in a study of T-cell reconstitution after alpha-beta-depleted transplantation in children (dated by TCRdb to the mid-2010s). Library construction relied on PCR. TCRdb names Illumina HiSeq 2500 as the instrument used. TCR libraries were prepared with molecular barcoding, using unique molecular identifiers to normalize TCRbeta repertoire quantification. TCRdb trimmed the raw reads at Q25, called clones with MiXCR and kept productive beta chains. Rows with a matching CDR3 protein are joined into one entry that keeps the most common DNA and genes. Counted in this sample were approximately 270,000 distinct CDR3 sequences; more than 9% of them appeared once. The ten largest make up 9.5% to 13% of the sample. The sample was PBMCs from the stem cell graft donor, taken from the stem cell graft. The receptors were gathered from a human donor who donated a stem cell graft to a child with SCID.

This clonotype was picked up many times. The chain carries TRBV20-1 and TRBJ2-3, with D unresolved. CDR1 is DFQATT, CDR2 SNEGSKA, per germline (reference sequence). CDR3 length: 10 amino acids. V was clipped by 3 bases and J by 5 bases, with 3 bases between them. CDR3 nucleotides: TGCAGTGCTAGGAGAGATACGCAGTATTTT. It codes for CSARRDTQYF.

CDR3 sequence reads: CSVVLGVSNEQFF. The DNA for the CDR3 is TGCAGCGTTGTACTGGGGGTTTCGAATGAGCAGTTCTTC. The chain is built from TRBV29-1 and TRBJ2-1; either TRBD1 or TRBD2 may supply D (5 bases each). This CDR3 is 13 amino acids long. Germline lookup yields CDR1 SQVTM and CDR2 ANQGSEA. V lost 4 bases and J lost 7, with 14 bases in between.

The chain uses TRBV1 and TRBJ1-2; TRBD1, the table's D call, was not compared with the DNA. TRBV1 is described as a pseudogene. CDR3 size: 19 residues. The CDR3 is CTSSQKGKDVDRVNYGYTF. DNA of the CDR3: TGCACCAGCAGCCAAAAAGGGAAGGACGTCGACAGGGTGAATTATGGCTACACCTTC.

This clonotype occurred a few times. The rearrangement joins TRBV29-1 to TRBJ2-1, with D possibly being TRBD1 or TRBD2 (5 bases each). The CDR3 spans 13 residues. The V and J ends lost 6 bases and 6 bases respectively, with 15 bases between them. Germline V lookup: CDR1 SQVTM, CDR2 ANQGSEA. CDR3 nucleotide sequence: TGCAGCGTCGGGGCGGGTTGGGCCAATGAGCAGTTCTTC. Amino acids: CSVGAGWANEQFF.

This sequence joins TRBV5-6 and TRBJ2-4; D gene unclear. The V gene lost 0 bases and the J gene lost 4 bases, with 5 bases spanning the gap. Germline CDR1 reads SGHDT; CDR2 reads YYEEEE. CDR3 length: 13 residues. CDR3: CASSLAPKNIQYF. The CDR3 region has the DNA TGTGCCAGCAGCTTGGCCCCTAAAAACATTCAGTACTTC. Full variable domain (rest looked up from reference TRBV5-6 and TRBJ2-4): DAGVTQSPTHLIKTRGQQVTLRCSPKSGHDTVSWYQQALGQGPQFIFQYYEEEERQRGNFPDRFSGHQFPNYSSELNVNALLLGDSALYLCASSLAPKNIQYFGAGTRLSVL.

The table lists this clonotype with a few counts. This rearrangement joins TRBV2 to TRBJ2-7, with 7 bases matching TRBD1. The CDR3 has 14 amino acids. The germline CDR1 and CDR2 sequences are SNHLY and FYNNEI. V lost 4 bases, J lost 1 base, and 4 bases stayed unmatched. The CDR3 protein is CASSVKGQSYEQYF. CDR3 DNA sequence: TGTGCCAGCAGTGTAAAGGGACAGTCCTACGAGCAGTACTTC. The variable domain in full, with the rest retrieved from reference TRBV2 and TRBJ2-7, is EPEVTQTPSHQVTQMGQEVILRCVPISNHLYFYWYRQILGQKVEFLVSFYNNEISEKSEIFDDQFSVERPDGSNFTLKIRSTKLEDSAMYFCASSVKGQSYEQYFGPGTRLTVT.

This clonotype was observed a handful of times. The chain couples TRBV15 to TRBJ2-7; a possible D gene is TRBD2 (6 bases). The V end was cut by 1 base, the J end by 6 bases, with 13 bases between. Germline values: CDR1 LNHNV, CDR2 YYDKDF (reference sequence). This CDR3 region has 14 residues. The CDR3 sequence is CATSRASRGSEQYF. DNA for the CDR3: TGTGCCACCAGCAGAGCGTCACGGGGGTCCGAGCAGTACTTC.

This clonotype was detected only a few times. The J gene is TRBJ2-1, the V gene TRBV12-3 or TRBV12-4, with 11 bases that match TRBD1. The V segment lost 6 bases and the J segment 4 bases; nucleotides outside the gene matches: 5. The CDR3 is made up of 15 amino acids. The CDR3 DNA is TGTGCCAGCAGGTCAGGGACAGGGGGTTACAATGAGCAGTTCTTC. As protein: CASRSGTGGYNEQFF.

The chain links TRBV3-1 to TRBJ2-5; 7 bases align to TRBD2. V gave up 1 base and J gave up 1 base; unmatched junction bases: 0. The CDR3 spans 14 residues. The germline V gene encodes CDR1 LGHDT and CDR2 YNNKEL (reference sequence). CDR3 residues: CASSQGTSQETQYF. CDR3 coding DNA: TGTGCCAGCAGCCAAGGGACTAGCCAAGAGACCCAGTACTTC.

The chain joins TRBV7-6 to TRBJ2-2; TRBD2 matches 11 bases. Germline V lookup: CDR1 SGHVS, CDR2 FNYEAQ. This CDR3 contains 15 residues. V lost 4 bases and J lost 4; bases outside the gene matches: 2. Here the CDR3 DNA reads TGTGCCAGCAGCTCCCTAGCGGGGGGCACCGGGGAGCTGTTTTTT. Residues: CASSSLAGGTGELFF.

The rearrangement joins TRBV6-4 to TRBJ2-3; D ambiguous. Trimming cost V 5 bases and J 11 bases, with 20 bases left between them. The CDR3 has 14 residues. CDR1 and CDR2 from the germline V gene are MRHNA and SNTAGT. The CDR3 DNA sequence: TGTGCCAGCAGTTCTACACGATCCCCTATGATGCAGTATTTT. Its translation is CASSSTRSPMMQYF.

The rearrangement joins TRBV19 to TRBJ2-3; no clear D gene. CDR1 and CDR2 from the germline V gene are LNHDA and SQIVND (reference sequence). V shed 0 bases and J shed 3 bases, with 13 bases lying between them. This CDR3 spans 16 amino acids. The CDR3 DNA reads as TGTGCCAGTAGTATAGATACCCTCCCGCTAACAGATACGCAGTATTTT. Its protein is CASSIDTLPLTDTQYF.

The chain combines TRBV6-5 with TRBJ1-6; 12 positions match TRBD1. The germline V gene encodes CDR1 MNHEY and CDR2 SVGAGI. The ends lost 6 bases at V and 10 bases at J; junction bases unmatched: 10. CDR3 length: 16 amino acids. The CDR3 region has the DNA TGTGCCAGCAGCAATCGGGACAGGGGGCGCTACTCACCCCTCCACTTT. Protein sequence: CASSNRDRGRYSPLHF.

This clonotype came up a few times. The chain combines TRBV11-2 with TRBJ2-5; no firm D call. The germline V gene has CDR1 SGHAT and CDR2 FQNNGV. Trimming removed 1 base from V and 0 bases from J, with 12 bases in between. The CDR3 is made up of 16 amino acids. The CDR3 DNA follows: TGTGCCAGCAGCTTAGTTAGCAGCCCGTACCAAGAGACCCAGTACTTC. Translated, it gives CASSLVSSPYQETQYF.

This chain joins TRBV20-1 and TRBJ2-3; 7 positions agree with TRBD1. This CDR3 is built from 14 residues. Germline V gives CDR1 DFQATT, CDR2 SNEGSKA (reference sequence). V gave up 6 bases and J gave up 2 bases; unmatched junction bases: 8. As DNA, the CDR3 is TGCAGTGCGCCCAAGGGGGCGAACACAGATACGCAGTATTTT. Protein product: CSAPKGANTDTQYF.

This clonotype has a count of ten or more. V is TRBV10-3 and J is TRBJ2-7; TRBD1 matches 7 bases. The V gene's germline CDR1 is ENHRY and CDR2 SYGVKD. With V trimmed by 7 bases and J by 6 bases, 3 bases remained unmatched. The CDR3 sequence is 11 residues long. The DNA for the CDR3 is TGTGCCATCACTCCAGGGGGCGAGCAGTACTTC. It translates to CAITPGGEQYF.

Many counts were recorded for this clonotype. CDR3 in amino acids: CASRGWETQYF. The DNA of the CDR3 is TGTGCCAGCAGAGGTTGGGAGACCCAGTACTTC. The chain carries TRBV2 and TRBJ2-5; D uncertain. Germline V gene data show CDR1 as SNHLY and CDR2 as FYNNEI. V gave up 6 bases and J gave up 5 bases, with 7 bases separating them. There are 11 residues in the CDR3.

This clonotype was picked up many times. The chain recombines TRBV12-3 or TRBV12-4 with TRBJ1-4; D might be TRBD1 (5 bases). Trimming pared 3 bases from V and 3 bases from J, leaving 14 bases between. The CDR3 contains 16 residues. The CDR3 nucleotides are TGTGCCAGCAGTTTTTGGGGGGATGGAGCTAATGAAAAACTGTTTTTT. This codes for CASSFWGDGANEKLFF.

The genes are TRBV20-1 and TRBJ2-2; TRBD2 is a possible D gene (6 bases). Germline values: CDR1 DFQATT, CDR2 SNEGSKA (reference sequence). The CDR3 runs 15 residues. Trimming removed 5 bases from V and 0 bases from J, with 13 bases in between. The CDR3, as DNA: TGCAGTGCTGGCCTCCCGGGGGCGAACACCGGGGAGCTGTTTTTT. This gives the protein CSAGLPGANTGELFF.

This clonotype turned up a few times. DNA for the CDR3: TGTGCCAGCAGCGGGACCGGGACTAGCGGCTCCTACAATGAGCAGTTCTTC. This gives the protein CASSGTGTSGSYNEQFF. The J gene is TRBJ2-1, the V gene TRBV9, with 11 bases lining up with TRBD2. Germline loops: CDR1 SGDLS, CDR2 YYNGEE. V gave up 3 bases and J gave up 0 bases; unmatched junction bases: 5. The length of the CDR3 is 17 residues.

The CDR3 nucleotides are TGCAGCGCCGTGGGGGCGGAGGGTTACACCTTC. Translated, it gives CSAVGAEGYTF. This chain uses TRBV29-1 with TRBJ1-2; perhaps TRBD1 as D (6 bases). The CDR3 extends over 11 amino acids. Per the germline V gene, CDR1 is SQVTM and CDR2 is ANQGSEA. V was trimmed by 7 bases and J by 11 bases, leaving 17 bases between them.